These 29 T cell receptor beta chains share one sample of origin, sequenced in a study of blood T cell repertoires in COVID-19 (dated by TCRdb to 2019 to 2021). Libraries were made using the immunoSEQ multiplex PCR assay. What TCRdb holds here is the immuneACCESS table cut down to in-frame rearrangements. Part of the clones is not present; checked against another copy, under half of the missing clones reflect an unresolved V gene, and the others are unexplained. In all, the sample holds 400,000 or so clones, and about 90% of those were seen once. Roughly 0.76% of the sample belongs to the ten largest clones. Material for sequencing was peripheral blood. These receptors all come from a man aged 18-30 years with COVID-19, enrolled during active disease.

J is TRBJ2-2 and V is TRBV5-1; 9 bases match TRBD2. CDR1 is SGHRS and CDR2 is YFSETQ in the germline V gene. The junction had 3 bases not matched to a gene; V was cut back by 5 bases and J by 4 bases. The CDR3 extends over 14 amino acids. CDR3 coding DNA: TGCGCCAGCAGTAGCGGGAGCTTCACCGGGGAGCTGTTTTTT. This sequence encodes CASSSGSFTGELFF.

The chain has TRBV5-6 and TRBJ2-7; 8 bases match TRBD1. Germline V gene lookup returns CDR1 SGHDT and CDR2 YYEEEE. The V gene end was trimmed by 5 bases and the J gene end by 5 bases; junction bases not matched to a gene: 6. The CDR3 has 13 residues. The CDR3 DNA reads as TGTGCCAGCAGACAACAGGGGGGACACGAGCAGTACTTC. As protein: CASRQQGGHEQYF.

The V gene is TRBV29-1, the J gene TRBJ1-1; tentative D call: TRBD1 (5 bases). Germline V lookup: CDR1 SQVTM, CDR2 ANQGSEA. With 4 bases removed from V and 1 base from J, the gap between germline ends came to 19 bases. CDR3 length: 16 residues. The CDR3 loop is CSVAYTRGGSNTEAFF. In DNA, the CDR3 is TGCAGCGTTGCCTACACCCGCGGGGGTTCGAACACTGAAGCTTTCTTT.

This clone was counted only a few times. This sequence joins TRBV7-9 and TRBJ2-7; the match to TRBD2 covers 7 bases. Germline CDR1 is SEHNR and CDR2 is FQNEAQ (reference sequence). The junction had 6 bases not matched to a gene; V was cut back by 4 bases and J by 0 bases. The CDR3 runs 15 residues. The CDR3 bases are TGTGCCAGCAGCTATCGGCGCGGGAGCTCCTACGAGCAGTACTTC. It translates to CASSYRRGSSYEQYF.

The V gene is TRBV7-9, the J gene TRBJ2-7, with 7 bases aligning to TRBD1. Trimming removed 3 bases from V and 4 bases from J; junction bases left unmatched: 6. Germline CDR1 is SEHNR and CDR2 is FQNEAQ (reference sequence). CDR3 length equals 14 residues. CDR3 DNA sequence: TGTGCCAGCAGCTTGGTTGCACAGGGGTACGAGCAGTACTTC. Translation gives CASSLVAQGYEQYF.

DNA for the CDR3: TGTGCCAGCAGCTTGGCGGTGACGTACAGCTCCTACGAGCAGTACTTC. Protein product: CASSLAVTYSSYEQYF. This chain joins TRBV5-5 and TRBJ2-7, with no clear D. Trimming took off 0 bases at V and 0 bases at J, with 13 bases between the two ends. The CDR3 spans 16 residues. Per germline, CDR1 SGHKS and CDR2 YYEKEE (reference sequence).

The chain has TRBV11-2 and TRBJ1-5; 7 bases fit TRBD1. Germline loops: CDR1 SGHAT, CDR2 FQNNGV. The junction had 2 bases not matched to a gene; V was cut back by 1 base and J by 5 bases. CDR3 length: 14 amino acids. The CDR3 protein is CASSLGQGDQPQHF. For the CDR3, the DNA is TGTGCCAGCAGCTTAGGACAGGGCGATCAGCCCCAGCATTTT. Variable domain in full (rest from reference TRBV11-2 and TRBJ1-5): EAGVAQSPRYKIIEKRQSVAFWCNPISGHATLYWYQQILGQGPKLLIQFQNNGVVDDSQLPKDRFSAERLKGVDSTLKIQPAKLEDSAVYLCASSLGQGDQPQHFGDGTRLSIL.

The CDR3 DNA follows: TGTGCCAGCAGGCCGGGACAGGGAAGGGAGACCCAGTACTTC. Translated: CASRPGQGRETQYF. The chain has TRBV11-3 and TRBJ2-5; 9 bases align to TRBD1. Germline CDR1 and CDR2: SGHNT and YENEEA. This CDR3 contains 14 residues. The J segment lost 5 bases and the V segment lost 6 bases, leaving 7 bases of the junction unmatched.

The count of this clone is one. The V and J genes are TRBV4-1 and TRBJ1-2, with D uncertain. Germline V gives CDR1 MGHRA, CDR2 YSYEKL. This CDR3 has 13 residues. The V gene lost 0 bases and the J gene lost 8 bases, with 10 bases spanning the gap. The CDR3 bases are TGCGCCAGCAGCCAAGAACAGTCGGGGGGCTACACCTTC. Translated: CASSQEQSGGYTF.

V and J are TRBV7-8 and TRBJ2-7, with D perhaps TRBD2 (6 bases). Trimming removed 5 bases at V and 0 bases at J, with 14 bases between. Germline values: CDR1 SGHVS, CDR2 FQNEAQ. The CDR3 sequence is 15 residues long. The CDR3 is CASSHWRGSSYEQYF. CDR3 nucleotide sequence: TGTGCCAGCAGCCATTGGCGGGGATCCTCCTACGAGCAGTACTTC.

This sequence joins TRBV12-3 or TRBV12-4 and TRBJ2-5; TRBD1 is a possible D gene (5 bases). Between the trimmed V and J ends, which lost 3 bases and 9 bases, there was a span of 8 bases. This CDR3 region has 11 residues. CDR3 sequence: CASSFQTAQYF. In DNA form, the CDR3 reads TGTGCCAGCAGTTTTCAGACAGCCCAGTACTTC.

This clone was observed once. This rearrangement joins TRBV2 to TRBJ2-5; 11 bases are a match to TRBD2. This CDR3 contains 14 residues. The V segment lost 6 bases and the J segment 4 bases; nucleotides outside the gene matches: 4. Germline lookup yields CDR1 SNHLY and CDR2 FYNNEI. Here the CDR3 reads CASSLAGGLETQYF. The CDR3 region has the DNA TGTGCCAGCAGCCTAGCGGGAGGCCTAGAGACCCAGTACTTC.

The chain has TRBV25-1 and TRBJ1-6; D unresolved. Trimming cost V 0 bases and J 10 bases, with 16 bases left between them. This CDR3 comprises 16 residues. Germline V lookup: CDR1 MGHDK, CDR2 SYGVNS. Here the CDR3 reads CASSEYRGPGESPLHF. CDR3 coding DNA: TGTGCCAGCAGTGAATATCGAGGGCCTGGCGAGTCACCCCTCCACTTT.

The V call is TRBV28, the J call TRBJ2-2; D perhaps matches TRBD1 (5 bases). Trimming pared 3 bases from V and 4 bases from J, leaving 12 bases between. This CDR3 is 15 amino acids long. The germline gives CDR1 MDHEN, CDR2 SYDVKM. The CDR3 loop reads CASSFSGWVTGELFF. Written as DNA, the CDR3 is TGTGCCAGCAGTTTTTCAGGGTGGGTCACCGGGGAGCTGTTTTTT.

This chain links TRBV29-1 with TRBJ1-2; tentatively, D is TRBD1 (6 bases). Germline CDR1 reads SQVTM; CDR2 reads ANQGSEA. CDR3 size: 13 residues. V shed 4 bases and J shed 6 bases, with 15 bases lying between them. CDR3 nucleotide sequence: TGCAGCGTTGTAAGGACAGATCACGATGGCTACACCTTC. It specifies CSVVRTDHDGYTF.

V gene TRBV6-5 combines with J gene TRBJ2-3; TRBD2 aligns across 12 bases. V shed 6 bases, J shed 7 bases, and the junction held 8 bases outside the gene matches. This CDR3 contains 15 residues. Germline V gene lookup returns CDR1 MNHEY and CDR2 SVGAGI. In DNA, the CDR3 is TGTGCCAGCAGCCCACTAGCGGGGGGTGGGAATACGCAGTATTTT. This sequence encodes CASSPLAGGGNTQYF.

Written as DNA, the CDR3 is TGCGCCAGCAGCTTGGGGGGGCGAGGGGACGAGCAGTACTTC. It is translated as CASSLGGRGDEQYF. J is TRBJ2-7 and V is TRBV5-1, with D possibly TRBD1 on 6 matching bases. This CDR3 has 14 residues. CDR1 is SGHRS and CDR2 is YFSETQ in the germline V gene. The V gene lost 0 bases and the J gene lost 5 bases, with 12 bases spanning the gap.

This chain uses TRBV13 with TRBJ2-7; D is possibly TRBD1 (6 bases). Germline CDR1 is PRHDT and CDR2 is FYEKMQ (reference sequence). This CDR3 is built from 15 residues. Trimming removed 5 bases from V and 0 bases from J, with 14 bases in between. The CDR3 sequence: CASSSRDTRSYEQYF. In DNA form, the CDR3 reads TGTGCCAGCAGCAGCCGGGACACCCGCTCCTACGAGCAGTACTTC.

CDR3 sequence: CSVLRSRVGYTF. Written as DNA, the CDR3 is TGCAGCGTGCTCAGGTCCAGAGTCGGCTACACCTTC. The chain employs TRBV29-1 and TRBJ1-2; D is uncertain. The CDR3 loop spans 12 amino acids. CDR1 is SQVTM, CDR2 ANQGSEA, per germline. V lost 6 bases and J 8 bases, leaving 16 bases between the germline ends.

CDR3 amino acids: CASSSERTSSDTQYF. The CDR3 region has the DNA TGTGCCAGCAGCTCAGAACGGACTAGCTCAGATACGCAGTATTTT. The chain employs TRBV7-3 and TRBJ2-3, with 8 nucleotides matching TRBD2. CDR3 length equals 15 residues. The V gene end was trimmed by 4 bases and the J gene end by 4 bases; junction bases not matched to a gene: 7. Germline lookup yields CDR1 SGHTA and CDR2 FQGTGA.

The chain uses TRBV6-4 and TRBJ2-1, with D perhaps matching TRBD2 (5 bases). CDR1 is MRHNA, CDR2 SNTAGT, per germline. The CDR3 has 15 amino acids. Trimming took 1 base from V and 7 from J, leaving 14 bases between them. The CDR3 nucleotides are TGTGCCAGCAGTGACTGGGAGAACGGTTATAATGAGCAGTTCTTC. Encoded protein: CASSDWENGYNEQFF.

This clone showed up just once. CDR3 sequence reads: CASGFRRGELFF. CDR3 DNA sequence: TGTGCTAGTGGTTTCAGGAGGGGGGAGCTGTTTTTT. The chain is built from TRBV12-5 and TRBJ2-2; possibly TRBD2 for D (5 bases). This CDR3 is 12 amino acids long. Trimming cost V 3 bases and J 8 bases, with 7 bases left between them. The germline gives CDR1 LGHNT, CDR2 FRNRAP.

The V and J genes are TRBV7-3 and TRBJ1-2, with 9 bases aligning to TRBD1. The length of the CDR3 is 13 residues. The germline V gene has CDR1 SGHTA and CDR2 FQGTGA. V dropped 4 bases and J dropped 6; count of bases not matched to a gene: 3. DNA of the CDR3: TGTGCCAGCAGCTACGACAGGGGGAATGGCTACACCTTC. It codes for CASSYDRGNGYTF.

The V call is TRBV30, the J call TRBJ2-2; 11 nucleotides line up with TRBD2. CDR1 is GTSNPN and CDR2 is SVGIG in the germline V gene (reference sequence). With 0 bases clipped from V and 5 bases from J, the junction kept 14 bases outside the gene matches. This CDR3 comprises 19 residues. The chain's CDR3 is CAWSVRNNSGGARTGELFF. CDR3 nucleotides: TGTGCCTGGAGTGTACGAAATAATAGCGGGGGGGCCCGGACCGGGGAGCTGTTTTTT.

In this sample, this clone turned up once. The V and J genes are TRBV5-6 and TRBJ2-2; 7 bases match TRBD2. V lost 1 base to trimming and J lost 4 bases; unmatched junction nucleotides: 4. Per germline, CDR1 SGHDT and CDR2 YYEEEE. This CDR3 comprises 15 residues. The CDR3 bases are TGTGCCAGCAGCTTGAAGGGAGGGTCCACCGGGGAGCTGTTTTTT. Translating it yields CASSLKGGSTGELFF.

The chain recombines TRBV7-9 with TRBJ2-1; 9 bases are shared with TRBD2. The germline V gene has CDR1 SEHNR and CDR2 FQNEAQ (reference sequence). Trimming cost V 5 bases and J 8 bases; bases outside gene matches: 10. The CDR3 contains 15 residues. The CDR3 spells CASSEPGTSFHEQFF. As DNA, the CDR3 is TGTGCCAGCAGCGAACCCGGGACTAGCTTCCATGAGCAGTTCTTC.

This chain uses TRBV2 with TRBJ2-3; TRBD2 matches 12 bases. The trim removed 2 bases at V and 5 bases at J, leaving 5 bases unmatched. Germline CDR1 SNHLY, CDR2 FYNNEI. The CDR3 extends over 16 amino acids. This CDR3 reads CASSELAGGPGDTQYF. The CDR3 DNA reads TGTGCCAGCAGTGAACTAGCGGGAGGGCCTGGAGATACGCAGTATTTT.

This chain uses TRBV3-1 (or the pseudogene TRBV3-2) with TRBJ2-1; no clear D. Trimming cost V 0 bases and J 0 bases, with 12 bases left between them. Germline lookup yields CDR1 LGHDT and CDR2 YNNKEL (reference sequence). The CDR3 is 17 residues long. The CDR3 protein is CASSQEVRSSSYNEQFF. CDR3 nucleotides: TGTGCCAGCAGCCAAGAGGTGCGGAGTTCCTCCTACAATGAGCAGTTCTTC.

This clone has just a few counts. Other DNA variants within this sample encode the same CDR3. The CDR3 region is CSVATGTNEKLFF. In nucleotides, the CDR3 is TGCAGCGTTGCGACAGGGACTAATGAAAAACTGTTTTTT. The V and J genes are TRBV29-1 and TRBJ1-4, with TRBD1 identical over 7 bases. Germline-derived CDR1 and CDR2 are SQVTM and ANQGSEA. The CDR3 covers 13 residues. With V trimmed by 4 bases and J by 2 bases, 1 base remained unmatched.